This entry lists 27 T cell receptor beta chains sequenced from one sample in a study of blood T cell repertoires in COVID-19. Libraries were prepared by immunoSEQ multiplex PCR; TCRdb keeps only in-frame clonotypes and omits some of them. The sample consists of around 42,000 clones, about 91% of them appearing once. The sample consisted of peripheral blood. The receptors were sampled from a human donor in a cohort sampled during active COVID-19.

Details on this clone: This sample includes further DNA sequences coding for the same CDR3. The rearrangement uses TRBV7-3 and TRBJ2-5; D not certain. Germline values: CDR1 SGHTA, CDR2 FQGTGA. V was pared by 1 base and J by 5 bases, with 5 bases between. CDR3 size: 12 residues. Written as DNA, the CDR3 is TGTGCCAGCAGCTTAAACGGGGAGACCCAGTACTTC. Its protein product is CASSLNGETQYF.

In DNA form, the CDR3 reads TGTGCCAGCAGCTCAAGCGGGGGATTCTACAATGAGCAGTTCTTC. Its protein is CASSSSGGFYNEQFF. The genes are TRBV7-2 and TRBJ2-1, with 8 bases lining up with TRBD2. The J segment lost 3 bases and the V segment lost 4 bases, leaving 5 bases of the junction unmatched. From germline, CDR1 is SGHTA and CDR2 FQGNSA. This CDR3 is built from 15 residues.

J is TRBJ1-5 and V is TRBV28; D unclear. This CDR3 has 14 amino acids. The germline V and J ends were trimmed by 2 bases and 5 bases, with 10 bases remaining between them. CDR1 and CDR2 from the germline V gene are MDHEN and SYDVKM. The CDR3 region is CASSLLVGDQPQHF. The CDR3 region has the DNA TGTGCCAGCAGTTTACTAGTAGGAGATCAGCCCCAGCATTTT.

This clone was detected only once. V gene TRBV5-6 combines with J gene TRBJ1-1, with 9 bases aligning to TRBD1. The germline V gene encodes CDR1 SGHDT and CDR2 YYEEEE. The CDR3 length is 15 residues. J gave up 4 bases and V 3 bases, and 7 bases lay outside the gene matches. The CDR3 nucleotides are TGTGCCAGCAGCTCTATTCCGGGACAGGGCACTGAAGCTTTCTTT. It translates to CASSSIPGQGTEAFF.

The chain recombines TRBV19 with TRBJ1-2, with D perhaps matching TRBD1 (5 bases). Trimming took 5 bases from V and 3 from J, leaving 13 bases between them. CDR3 size: 14 residues. In germline, CDR1 is LNHDA, CDR2 SQIVND (reference sequence). CDR3 protein: CASSPGVSHYGYTF. CDR3 DNA sequence: TGTGCCAGTAGTCCGGGGGTAAGTCACTATGGCTACACCTTC. Drawing the rest from reference TRBV19 and TRBJ1-2, the complete variable domain is DGGITQSPKYLFRKEGQNVTLSCEQNLNHDAMYWYRQDPGQGLRLIYYSQIVNDFQKGDIAEGYSVSREKKESFPLTVTSAQKNPTAFYLCASSPGVSHYGYTFGSGTRLTVV.

The V gene is TRBV5-6, the J gene TRBJ2-2; the match to TRBD1 covers 8 bases. Germline V gene sequence: CDR1 SGHDT, CDR2 YYEEEE. The CDR3 extends over 15 amino acids. Losses at the gene ends were 3 bases for V and 5 bases for J; bases not matched to a gene: 6. The CDR3 DNA reads TGTGCCAGCAGCTGGGGGACAGGCAAAACCGGGGAGCTGTTTTTT. As protein: CASSWGTGKTGELFF.

The J gene is TRBJ2-7, the V gene TRBV25-1, with D unclear. V shed 5 bases and J shed 5 bases, with 7 bases lying between them. The germline CDR1 and CDR2 sequences are MGHDK and SYGVNS. The CDR3 is 11 residues long. The CDR3 DNA reads as TGTGCCAGCAGTTATACAGACGAGCAGTACTTC. This sequence encodes CASSYTDEQYF.

The chain uses TRBV7-2 and TRBJ1-5, with D uncertain. The germline V gene has CDR1 SGHTA and CDR2 FQGNSA. V was cut by 4 bases and J by 7 bases, with 8 bases left in between. The CDR3 is 12 amino acids. CDR3 DNA: TGTGCCAGCAGCTCCCCGGTGCAGCCCCAGCATTTT. It specifies CASSSPVQPQHF.

This chain joins TRBV16 and TRBJ2-4; TRBD1 might be the D (5 bases). The germline V gene encodes CDR1 KGHSY and CDR2 FQNENV. This CDR3 spans 14 amino acids. V lost 5 bases to trimming and J lost 8 bases, with 16 bases between them. The CDR3, as DNA: TGTGCCAGCAGCTCAATCGACAGTAGGGACATTCAGTACTTC. Protein: CASSSIDSRDIQYF.

This chain uses TRBV19 with TRBJ1-1, with no clear D. V dropped 7 bases and J dropped 5 bases, with 11 bases sitting between them. Germline V lookup: CDR1 LNHDA, CDR2 SQIVND (reference sequence). The CDR3 is 12 residues long. The CDR3 sequence: CASNSRRTEAFF. In DNA, the CDR3 is TGTGCCAGTAATTCTAGGAGGACTGAAGCTTTCTTT.

The chain employs TRBV11-2 and TRBJ2-3; TRBD2 aligns across 9 bases. The CDR3 covers 16 residues. Per germline, CDR1 SGHAT and CDR2 FQNNGV. V gave up 11 bases and J gave up 3 bases; unmatched junction bases: 15. The CDR3 loop reads CASRREGLFATDTQYF. DNA of the CDR3: TGTGCCTCGCGGCGGGAGGGCCTGTTCGCGACAGATACGCAGTATTTT. The full variable domain, rest sourced from reference TRBV11-2 and TRBJ2-3, is EAGVAQSPRYKIIEKRQSVAFWCNPISGHATLYWYQQILGQGPKLLIQFQNNGVVDDSQLPKDRFSAERLKGVDSTLKIQPAKLEDSAVYLCASRREGLFATDTQYFGPGTRLTVL.

This chain links TRBV7-9 with TRBJ2-7; D is possibly TRBD2 (5 bases). The CDR3 is 14 amino acids. Germline-derived CDR1 and CDR2 are SEHNR and FQNEAQ (reference sequence). Trimming cost V 3 bases and J 5 bases, with 14 bases left between them. CDR3 in amino acids: CASSLAEAPHEQYF. CDR3 DNA: TGTGCCAGCAGCTTGGCGGAGGCCCCCCACGAGCAGTACTTC.

In nucleotides, the CDR3 is TGTGCCAGTAGTATTGCTCGGGACAGGGGGCTCAACGAGCAGTACTTC. Translation: CASSIARDRGLNEQYF. The chain uses TRBV19 and TRBJ2-7; 12 nucleotides align to TRBD1. The CDR3 covers 16 residues. The V and J ends lost 3 bases and 5 bases, in that order; junction bases with no gene match: 8. Looked up from germline, CDR1 is LNHDA and CDR2 is SQIVND (reference sequence).

The chain uses TRBV7-9 and TRBJ1-1, with 7 bases that match TRBD1. V dropped 4 bases and J dropped 6; count of bases not matched to a gene: 11. CDR3 length: 15 amino acids. CDR1 is SEHNR and CDR2 is FQNEAQ in the germline V gene (reference sequence). The CDR3 DNA reads as TGTGCCAGCAGCTCCAACAGGGGTTTGGGGTCTGAAGCTTTCTTT. Translating it yields CASSSNRGLGSEAFF.

V and J are TRBV19 and TRBJ1-5; 7 bases align to TRBD1. The CDR3 has 17 amino acids. Trimming cost V 7 bases and J 1 base; bases outside gene matches: 13. Germline V lookup: CDR1 LNHDA, CDR2 SQIVND (reference sequence). The CDR3 spells CASIKHKGTESNQPQHF. Written as DNA, the CDR3 is TGTGCCAGTATTAAACATAAAGGGACAGAAAGCAATCAGCCCCAGCATTTT.

The rearrangement joins TRBV9 to TRBJ1-2, with 7 bases identical to TRBD1. CDR1 and CDR2 (germline): SGDLS, YYNGEE. J gave up 4 bases and V 0 bases, and 3 bases lay outside the gene matches. The CDR3 extends over 14 amino acids. The CDR3 DNA follows: TGTGCCAGCAGCGTAGGGGACAGACCCTATGGCTACACCTTC. As protein: CASSVGDRPYGYTF.

V usage is TRBV9 and J usage is TRBJ2-1; 9 bases are a match to TRBD2. CDR1 and CDR2 from the germline V gene are SGDLS and YYNGEE. The CDR3 has 16 amino acids. The V gene end was trimmed by 0 bases and the J gene end by 4 bases; junction bases not matched to a gene: 5. CDR3 sequence: CASSVGSSGGYNEQFF. CDR3 sequence (DNA): TGTGCCAGCAGCGTAGGAAGTAGCGGGGGTTACAATGAGCAGTTCTTC.

This chain connects TRBV6-5 to TRBJ1-2, with TRBD1 matching 7 bases. This CDR3 has 15 residues. CDR1 and CDR2 from the germline V gene are MNHEY and SVGAGI. The trim removed 0 bases at V and 5 bases at J, leaving 6 bases unmatched. CDR3 nucleotide sequence: TGTGCCAGCAGTTACTCAGGGGGACAGTGGTATGGCTACACCTTC. Translation: CASSYSGGQWYGYTF.

The chain links TRBV5-1 to TRBJ2-3; D remains unclear. V was trimmed by 1 base and J by 3 bases, leaving 9 bases between them. The CDR3 is 14 amino acids. The germline CDR1 and CDR2 sequences are SGHRS and YFSETQ. The CDR3 sequence is CASSLQARTDTQYF. The CDR3 region has the DNA TGCGCCAGCAGCTTGCAGGCACGGACAGATACGCAGTATTTT.

The rearrangement joins TRBV19 to TRBJ2-1; 10 nucleotides match TRBD2. Trimming took 4 bases from V and 7 from J; bases not matched to a gene: 10. This CDR3 comprises 16 residues. Germline lookup yields CDR1 LNHDA and CDR2 SQIVND (reference sequence). The CDR3, as DNA: TGTGCCAGTAGTACCCTTCGATTAGCGGGGGGAAATGAGCAGTTCTTC. This encodes CASSTLRLAGGNEQFF.

The chain uses TRBV6-6 and TRBJ1-1; D is undetermined. Germline V gene data show CDR1 as MNHNY and CDR2 as SVGAGI (reference sequence). V shed 2 bases and J shed 0 bases, with 10 bases lying between them. The CDR3 has 15 amino acids. The CDR3: CASSYEGSLNTEAFF. CDR3 DNA: TGTGCCAGCAGTTACGAGGGCAGTCTGAACACTGAAGCTTTCTTT.

This chain uses TRBV25-1 with TRBJ1-6, with D maybe TRBD1 (6 bases). Trimming took 4 bases from V and 8 from J, leaving 21 bases between them. The CDR3 totals 17 residues. Germline CDR1 is MGHDK and CDR2 is SYGVNS. In DNA form, the CDR3 reads TGTGCCAGCAGTGGCCGGAGTGGGGGCGCGTTCGATTCACCCCTCCACTTT. Translated: CASSGRSGGAFDSPLHF.

This chain links TRBV5-1 with TRBJ2-7; 10 bases are shared with TRBD2. The trim removed 1 base at V and 5 bases at J, leaving 6 bases unmatched. CDR3 length: 15 residues. CDR1 is SGHRS, CDR2 YFSETQ, per germline. CDR3 DNA sequence: TGCGCCAGCAGCTTGATGGTAGCGGGGGGTGACGAGCAGTACTTC. Translation: CASSLMVAGGDEQYF.

This clone was picked up one time. The CDR3 DNA follows: TGTGCCAGCAGCCCCCCCCCGCACTCGGGACTAGTGGGGTACGAGCAGTACTTC. Amino acids: CASSPPPHSGLVGYEQYF. The V gene is TRBV9, the J gene TRBJ2-7, with 8 bases fitting TRBD2. CDR1 and CDR2 (germline): SGDLS, YYNGEE. The CDR3 covers 18 residues. The trim removed 4 bases at V and 4 bases at J, leaving 19 bases unmatched.

V gene TRBV5-5 combines with J gene TRBJ2-3; 8 bases line up with TRBD1. Germline loops: CDR1 SGHKS, CDR2 YYEKEE (reference sequence). This CDR3 spans 20 amino acids. Unmatched junction bases numbered 21, after V lost 4 bases and J lost 2 bases. The CDR3 nucleotides read TGTGCCAGCAGCGCAACGACAGGGGTAAATCCCTACTACTACACAGATACGCAGTATTTT. The encoded protein is CASSATTGVNPYYYTDTQYF.

The V gene is TRBV11-2, the J gene TRBJ2-1; TRBD1 matches 10 bases. The CDR3 consists of 15 residues. The trim removed 3 bases at V and 9 bases at J, leaving 8 bases unmatched. Per germline, CDR1 SGHAT and CDR2 FQNNGV. CDR3 sequence (DNA): TGTGCCAGCAGCTTCCGGGACAGGGGAGTAACTGAGCAGTTCTTC. It codes for CASSFRDRGVTEQFF.

V is TRBV9 and J is TRBJ1-2; 7 positions agree with TRBD1. The CDR3 sequence is 13 residues long. Germline CDR1 is SGDLS and CDR2 is YYNGEE. With V trimmed by 4 bases and J by 4 bases, 4 bases remained unmatched. CDR3 region: CASSPGDSYGYTF. The DNA of the CDR3 is TGTGCCAGCAGCCCGGGGGACAGCTATGGCTACACCTTC. Based on the CDR3 plus reference TRBV9 and TRBJ1-2, the full variable domain is DSGVTQTPKHLITATGQRVTLRCSPRSGDLSVYWYQQSLDQGLQFLIQYYNGEERAKGNILERFSAQQFPDLHSELNLSSLELGDSALYFCASSPGDSYGYTFGSGTRLTVV.